Listed below are T cell receptor beta chains from one sample, sequenced in a study of blood T cell repertoires in COVID-19. Clones were read by immunoSEQ multiplex PCR, and TCRdb kept only the in-frame ones, dropping some. The data show 650,000 to 800,000 clones, about 90% seen once. What was sequenced was peripheral blood. These receptors came from a woman between 18 and 29 years old with acute or convalescent COVID-19. CDR3s include the opening cysteine and the closing phenylalanine or tryptophan. D genes are given only for firm matches. Clone size is not always given. Where it is, it says once, few, many or a class for expanded clones.

v_gene,d_gene,j_gene,abundance,CDR3nt,CDR3aa
TRBV18,TRBD1,TRBJ1-1,NA,TGTGCCAGCTCACTCCACGGCCCAGGGGGTGTCAACACTGAAGCTTTCTTT,CASSLHGPGGVNTEAFF
TRBV7-9,NA,TRBJ1-5,NA,TGTGCCAGCAGCTACGGACTCCAGGCGGATCAGCCCCAGCATTTT,CASSYGLQADQPQHF
TRBV11-2,TRBD2,TRBJ2-1,NA,TGTGCCAGCAGCTCCCGGACTAGCGGGGGGTCCTACAATGAGCAGTTCTTC,CASSSRTSGGSYNEQFF
TRBV7-3,NA,TRBJ2-2,NA,TGTGCCAGCAGCCCAGAGGACTCCAGAACCGGGGAGCTGTTTTTT,CASSPEDSRTGELFF
TRBV2,TRBD1,TRBJ1-2,NA,TGTGCCAGCAGTCGAGGACAGGGAAGGGATGGCTACACCTTC,CASSRGQGRDGYTF
TRBV7-9,NA,TRBJ2-6,NA,TGTGCCAGCAGCTTAGAGAAGAGCTCTGGGGCCAACGTCCTGACTTTC,CASSLEKSSGANVLTF
TRBV2,TRBD1,TRBJ1-2,NA,TGTGCCAGCAGTTCCCAGGGGGCGCGATATGGCTACACCTTC,CASSSQGARYGYTF
TRBV5-1,NA,TRBJ2-3,NA,TGCGCCAGCAGCTTCCGCCCCGGTCGCGGGGTCTCTAGCACAGATACGCAGTATTTT,CASSFRPGRGVSSTDTQYF
TRBV12-3/TRBV12-4,NA,TRBJ1-2,NA,TGTGCCAGCAGCCCGGGAGGTGCTGGCTACACCTTC,CASSPGGAGYTF
TRBV30,NA,TRBJ1-4,NA,TGTGCCTGGAGCGGAGAGGGGGAAGACAAGAAAGAAAAACTGTTTTTT,CAWSGEGEDKKEKLFF
TRBV3-1/TRBV3-2,NA,TRBJ2-2,few,TGTGCCAGCAGCCAATCCCGCAGGGGTGACACCGGGGAGCTGTTTTTT,CASSQSRRGDTGELFF
TRBV7-2,NA,TRBJ2-7,NA,TGTGCCAGCAGCTTAGAGGGGTTGGGCGAGCAGTACTTC,CASSLEGLGEQYF
TRBV19,TRBD1,TRBJ1-2,NA,TGTGCCAGTAGTATGTCGCGACAGGGGATCTATGGCTACACCTTC,CASSMSRQGIYGYTF
TRBV19,NA,TRBJ1-2,NA,TGTGCCAGTAGTCGGGGAGGCGTTAACTATGGCTACACCTTC,CASSRGGVNYGYTF
TRBV5-6,TRBD1,TRBJ1-2,NA,TGTGCCAGCAGCTTGGGGACAGGGGTGGATGGCTACACCTTC,CASSLGTGVDGYTF
TRBV4-1,NA,TRBJ2-7,once,TGCGCCAGCAGCTCCGAAGGCGGGACCAACGAGCAGTACTTC,CASSSEGGTNEQYF
TRBV7-7,TRBD2,TRBJ2-5,NA,TGTGCCAGCAGCCCATCTAGCGGGGGGGAGCAAGAGACCCAGTACTTC,CASSPSSGGEQETQYF
TRBV29-1,NA,TRBJ1-4,NA,TGCAGCGTAACAAGGGGCATCGGAAATGAAAAACTGTTTTTT,CSVTRGIGNEKLFF
TRBV19,TRBD2,TRBJ2-3,NA,TGTGCCAGTAGTATCCTGACTAGCGGGGGGGCTGGAGATACGCAGTATTTT,CASSILTSGGAGDTQYF
TRBV6-2/TRBV6-3,NA,TRBJ1-2,NA,TGTGCCAGCAGCCTCAGGACTGACTATGGCTACACCTTC,CASSLRTDYGYTF
TRBV6-6,NA,TRBJ1-5,NA,TGTGCCAGCAGCCAAGAAACAGATCAGCCCCAGCATTTT,CASSQETDQPQHF
TRBV7-3,NA,TRBJ2-7,NA,TGTGCCAGCAGCTTAACGGACAGTTCCTACGAGCAGTACTTC,CASSLTDSSYEQYF
TRBV5-6,NA,TRBJ1-2,NA,TGTGCCAGCAGCTTGGAGGGACTGATATATGGCTACACCTTC,CASSLEGLIYGYTF
TRBV27,NA,TRBJ1-1,once,TGTGCCAGCAGTTCCACACAGGGTTGGACTGAAGCTTTCTTT,CASSSTQGWTEAFF
TRBV7-9,NA,TRBJ1-1,NA,TGTGCCAGCAGCTTATCGGGGGGCCTGAACACTGAAGCTTTCTTT,CASSLSGGLNTEAFF
TRBV7-9,NA,TRBJ2-6,NA,TGTGCCAGCAGCTTAGGGGCGCTGGGGGCCAACGTCCTGACTTTC,CASSLGALGANVLTF
TRBV27,NA,TRBJ1-4,NA,TGTGCCAGCAGCCTTGTCGGGGGGGGAAATGAAAAACTGTTTTTT,CASSLVGGGNEKLFF
TRBV19,NA,TRBJ1-1,NA,TGTGCCAGTAGTATTCCTGGGGGGAACCCACTATATAGCGCCAATGAAGCTTTCTTT,CASSIPGGNPLYSANEAFF
TRBV3-1/TRBV3-2,NA,TRBJ1-1,NA,TGTGCCAGCAGCCCCCGCCCGACAGGCGGTTGGAACACTGAAGCTTTCTTT,CASSPRPTGGWNTEAFF